Many counts were recorded for the clone carrying this T cell receptor beta chain. There are 14 residues in the CDR3. Germline lookup yields CDR1 MNHEY and CDR2 SVGAGI. The ends were cut back, 2 bases at V and 4 bases at J, with 12 bases in the middle. Amplified TCR beta CDR3 regions came from RNA transcripts. HTBI primers were the set used in a first-round RT-PCR of the TCR CDR3. TCRdb reprocessed the multiplex PCR reads with MiXCR, giving one entry per CDR3 protein. The table shows roughly 510,000 distinct CDR3 sequences, with over 45% occurring only once. This sample is part of a study of T cells in Graves' hyperthyroidism and ophthalmopathy.

The receptor was derived from an adult woman with Graves' disease, either hyperthyroidism or ophthalmopathy (not recorded which). Input material: peripheral blood or thyroid tissue (not recorded which). The chain links TRBV6-5 to TRBJ2-7; possibly TRBD1 for D (5 bases). The CDR3 protein is CASSYASGKYEQYF. CDR3 sequence (DNA): TGTGCCAGCAGTTACGCTTCAGGGAAGTACGAGCAGTACTTC.